This TCR beta chain was documented in a study of blood T cells in healthy people across ages. Whole-study results and caveats: Per million T cells, TCR beta diversity dropped roughly linearly as age increased.

The sample providers were healthy Caucasian people from Russia, aged about 6 to 95. J lost 6 bases, V lost 6 bases, and 8 bases had no gene match. This CDR3 region has 15 residues. CDR1 is DFQATT, CDR2 SNEGSKA, per germline (reference sequence). For this clonotype: Antigen unknown.

A J-beta primer mix and a sample-barcoded 5' primer were used in a second PCR of about 7 to 12 cycles. A 12-random-nucleotide template-switch adaptor tagged each cDNA molecule. All samples yielded 2.5 million or more CDR3-containing paired-end reads. TCRdb itself ran the 5' RACE reads through MiXCR, one entry per CDR3 protein. The sample consists of about 1.4 million distinct CDR3 sequences, approximately 59% of them appearing once. The receptor comes from a man between 18 and 29 years old in good health. Sequenced material: blood. This rearrangement joins TRBV20-1 to TRBJ2-5; 15 positions agree with TRBD2. DNA for the CDR3: TGCAGTGCCAGGGGACTAGCGGGAGGTCTCCAGACCCAGTACTTC. Translating gives CSARGLAGGLQTQYF.